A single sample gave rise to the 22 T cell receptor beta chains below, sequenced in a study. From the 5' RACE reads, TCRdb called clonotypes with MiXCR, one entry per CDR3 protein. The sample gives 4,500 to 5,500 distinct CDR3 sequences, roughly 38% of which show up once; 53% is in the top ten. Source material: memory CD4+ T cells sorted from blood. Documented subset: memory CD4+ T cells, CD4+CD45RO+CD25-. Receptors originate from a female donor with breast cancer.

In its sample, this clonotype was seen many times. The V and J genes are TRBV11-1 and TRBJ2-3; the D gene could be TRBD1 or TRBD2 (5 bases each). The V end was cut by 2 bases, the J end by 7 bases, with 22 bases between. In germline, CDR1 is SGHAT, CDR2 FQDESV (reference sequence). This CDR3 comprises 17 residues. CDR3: CASSLRPIGANSNTQYF. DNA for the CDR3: TGTGCCAGCAGCTTAAGGCCGATCGGGGCGAACTCCAATACGCAGTATTTT.

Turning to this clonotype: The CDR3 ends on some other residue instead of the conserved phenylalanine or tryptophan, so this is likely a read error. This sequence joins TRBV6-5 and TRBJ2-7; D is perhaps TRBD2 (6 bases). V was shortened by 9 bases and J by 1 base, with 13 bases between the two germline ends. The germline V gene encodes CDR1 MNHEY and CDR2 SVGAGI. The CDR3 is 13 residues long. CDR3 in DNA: TGTGCCAGTCGGGGGTCGGGTTCCTACGAGCAGTACCTC. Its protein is CASRGSGSYEQYL.

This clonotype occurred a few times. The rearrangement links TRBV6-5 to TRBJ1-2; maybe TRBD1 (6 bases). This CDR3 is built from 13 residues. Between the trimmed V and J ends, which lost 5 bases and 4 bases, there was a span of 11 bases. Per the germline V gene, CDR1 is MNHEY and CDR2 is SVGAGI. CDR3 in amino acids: CASSIQGFYGYTF. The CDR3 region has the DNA TGTGCCAGCAGTATACAGGGTTTCTATGGCTACACCTTC.

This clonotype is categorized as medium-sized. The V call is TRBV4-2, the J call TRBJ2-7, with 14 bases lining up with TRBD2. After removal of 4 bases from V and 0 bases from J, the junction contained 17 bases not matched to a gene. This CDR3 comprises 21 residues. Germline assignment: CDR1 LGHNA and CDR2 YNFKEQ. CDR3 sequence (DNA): TGTGCCAGCAGCCGAGACCCCGCAGGGGGACTAGCGGGGGCCATCTCCTACGAGCAGTACTTC. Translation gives CASSRDPAGGLAGAISYEQYF.

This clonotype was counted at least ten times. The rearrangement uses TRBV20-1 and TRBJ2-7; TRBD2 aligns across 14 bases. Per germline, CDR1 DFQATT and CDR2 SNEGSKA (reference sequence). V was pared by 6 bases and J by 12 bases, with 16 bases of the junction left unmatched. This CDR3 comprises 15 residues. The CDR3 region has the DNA TGCAGTGCGAGCGCTTCCGGGACTAGCGGGAGTACGCGGTACTTC. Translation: CSASASGTSGSTRYF.

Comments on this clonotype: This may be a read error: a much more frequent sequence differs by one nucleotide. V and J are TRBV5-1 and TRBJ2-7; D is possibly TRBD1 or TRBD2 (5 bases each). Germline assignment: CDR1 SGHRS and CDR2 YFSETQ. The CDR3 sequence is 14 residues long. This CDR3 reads CAGSLFPGPREQYF. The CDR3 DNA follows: TGCGCCGGCAGCTTATTTCCGGGACCTCGGGAGCAGTACTTC.

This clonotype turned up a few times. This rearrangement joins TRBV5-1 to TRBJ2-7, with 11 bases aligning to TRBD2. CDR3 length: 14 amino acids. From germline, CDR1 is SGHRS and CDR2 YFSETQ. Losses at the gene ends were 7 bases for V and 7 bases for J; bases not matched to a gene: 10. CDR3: CASGRLAGNGEQYF. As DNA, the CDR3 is TGCGCCAGCGGCCGACTAGCGGGGAATGGAGAGCAGTACTTC.

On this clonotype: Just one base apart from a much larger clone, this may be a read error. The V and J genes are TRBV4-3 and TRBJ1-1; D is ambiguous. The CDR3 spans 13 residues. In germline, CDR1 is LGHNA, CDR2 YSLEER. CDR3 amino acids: CASGQEGDTEAFF. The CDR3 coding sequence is TGCGCCAGCGGCCAAGAAGGCGACACTGAAGCTTTCTTT.

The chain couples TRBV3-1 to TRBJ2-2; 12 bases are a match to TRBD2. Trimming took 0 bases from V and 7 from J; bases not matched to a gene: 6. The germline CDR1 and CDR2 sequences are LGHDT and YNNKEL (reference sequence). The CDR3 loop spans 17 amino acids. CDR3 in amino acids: CASSQDRLAGANGELFF. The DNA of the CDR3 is TGTGCCAGCAGCCAAGACCGACTAGCGGGAGCGAACGGGGAGCTGTTTTTT.

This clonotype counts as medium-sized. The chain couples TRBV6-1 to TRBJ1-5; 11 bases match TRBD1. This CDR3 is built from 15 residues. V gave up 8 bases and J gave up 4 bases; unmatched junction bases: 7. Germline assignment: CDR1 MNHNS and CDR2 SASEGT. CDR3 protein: CASWDRGRGNQPQHF. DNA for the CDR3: TGTGCCAGCTGGGACAGGGGGAGAGGGAATCAGCCCCAGCATTTT.

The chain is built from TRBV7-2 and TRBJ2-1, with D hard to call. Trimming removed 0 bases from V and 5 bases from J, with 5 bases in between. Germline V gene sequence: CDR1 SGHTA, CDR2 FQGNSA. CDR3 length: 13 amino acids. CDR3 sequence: CASSLAIDNEQFF. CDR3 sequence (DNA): TGTGCCAGCAGCTTAGCCATCGACAATGAGCAGTTCTTC.

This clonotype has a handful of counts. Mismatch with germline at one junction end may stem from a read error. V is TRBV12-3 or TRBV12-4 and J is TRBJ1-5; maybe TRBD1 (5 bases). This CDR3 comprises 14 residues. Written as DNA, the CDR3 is TGTGCCAGCAGTTTAAGCAGGGTCAATCAGCCCCGGCATTTT. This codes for CASSLSRVNQPRHF.

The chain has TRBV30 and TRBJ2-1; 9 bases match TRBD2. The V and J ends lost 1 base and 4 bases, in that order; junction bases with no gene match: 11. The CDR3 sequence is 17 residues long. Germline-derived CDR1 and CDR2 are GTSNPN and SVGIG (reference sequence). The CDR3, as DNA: TGTGCCTGGAGTGCGAATAGCGGGGGAAAGTCTTACAATGAGCAGTTCTTC. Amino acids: CAWSANSGGKSYNEQFF.

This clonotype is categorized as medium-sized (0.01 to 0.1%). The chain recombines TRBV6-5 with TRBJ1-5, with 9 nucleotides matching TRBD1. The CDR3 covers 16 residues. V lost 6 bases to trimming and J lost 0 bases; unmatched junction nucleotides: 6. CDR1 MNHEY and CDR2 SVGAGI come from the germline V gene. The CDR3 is CASSRQGGYSNQPQHF. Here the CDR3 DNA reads TGTGCCAGCAGCCGACAGGGGGGATATAGCAATCAGCCCCAGCATTTT.

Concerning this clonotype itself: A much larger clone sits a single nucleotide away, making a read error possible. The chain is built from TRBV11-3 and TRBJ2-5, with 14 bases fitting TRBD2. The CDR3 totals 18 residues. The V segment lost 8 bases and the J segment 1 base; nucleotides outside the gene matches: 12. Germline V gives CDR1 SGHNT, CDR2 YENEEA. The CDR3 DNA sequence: TGTGCCAGCGGCGGAGGGACTAGCGGGAGAGATCCCCAAGAGACCCAGTACTTC. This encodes CASGGGTSGRDPQETQYF.

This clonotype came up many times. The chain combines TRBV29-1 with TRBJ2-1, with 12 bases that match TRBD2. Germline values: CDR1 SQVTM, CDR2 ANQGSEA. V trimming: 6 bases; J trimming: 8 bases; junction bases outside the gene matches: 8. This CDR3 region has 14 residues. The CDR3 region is CSVPTSGSSYEQFF. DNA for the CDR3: TGCAGCGTCCCGACTAGCGGGAGTTCGTATGAGCAGTTCTTC.

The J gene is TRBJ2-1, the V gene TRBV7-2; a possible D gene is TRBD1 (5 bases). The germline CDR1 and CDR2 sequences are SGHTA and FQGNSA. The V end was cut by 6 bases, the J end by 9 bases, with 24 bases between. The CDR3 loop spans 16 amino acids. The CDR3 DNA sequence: TGTGCCAGCAGTTCATCTGGGGCCTCGAGAGGTAGTGAGCAGTTCTTC. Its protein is CASSSSGASRGSEQFF. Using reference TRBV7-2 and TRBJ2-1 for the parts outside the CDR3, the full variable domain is GAGVSQSPSNKVTEKGKDVELRCDPISGHTALYWYRQSLGQGLEFLIYFQGNSAPDKSGLPSDRFSAERTGGSVSTLTIQRTQQEDSAVYLCASSSSGASRGSEQFFGPGTRLTVL.

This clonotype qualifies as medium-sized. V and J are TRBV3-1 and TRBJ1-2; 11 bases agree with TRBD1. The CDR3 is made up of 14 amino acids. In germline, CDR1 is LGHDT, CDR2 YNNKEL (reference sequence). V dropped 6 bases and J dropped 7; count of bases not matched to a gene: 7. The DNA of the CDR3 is TGTGCCAGCAGTCTTGGACAGGGGGCTAGTGGCTACACCTTC. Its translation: CASSLGQGASGYTF. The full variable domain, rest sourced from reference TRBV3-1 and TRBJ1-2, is DTAVSQTPKYLVTQMGNDKSIKCEQNLGHDTMYWYKQDSKKFLKIMFSYNNKELIINETVPNRFSPKSPDKAHLNLHINSLELGDSAVYFCASSLGQGASGYTFGSGTRLTVV.

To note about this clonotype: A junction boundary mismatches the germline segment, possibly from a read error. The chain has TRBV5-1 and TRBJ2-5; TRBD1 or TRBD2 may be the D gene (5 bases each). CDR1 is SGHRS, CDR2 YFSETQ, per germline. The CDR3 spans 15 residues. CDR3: CASSLATGPQETQCF. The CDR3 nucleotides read TGCGCCAGCAGCTTGGCCACGGGACCTCAAGAGACCCAGTGCTTC. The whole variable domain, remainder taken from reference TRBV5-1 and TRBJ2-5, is KAGVTQTPRYLIKTRGQQVTLSCSPISGHRSVSWYQQTPGQGLQFLFEYFSETQRNKGNFPGRFSGRQFSNSRSEMNVSTLELGDSALYLCASSLATGPQETQCFGPGTRLLVL.

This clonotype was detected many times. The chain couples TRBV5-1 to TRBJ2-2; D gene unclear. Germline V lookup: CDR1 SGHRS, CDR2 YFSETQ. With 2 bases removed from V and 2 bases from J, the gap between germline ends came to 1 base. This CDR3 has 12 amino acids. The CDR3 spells CASSFNTGELFF. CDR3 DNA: TGCGCCAGCAGCTTTAACACCGGGGAGCTGTTTTTT.

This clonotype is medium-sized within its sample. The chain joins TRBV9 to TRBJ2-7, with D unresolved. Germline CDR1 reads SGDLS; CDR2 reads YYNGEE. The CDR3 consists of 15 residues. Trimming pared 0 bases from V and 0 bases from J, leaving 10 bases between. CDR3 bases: TGTGCCAGCAGCGTAGAGGATTTCAGCTCCTACGAGCAGTACTTC. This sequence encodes CASSVEDFSSYEQYF.

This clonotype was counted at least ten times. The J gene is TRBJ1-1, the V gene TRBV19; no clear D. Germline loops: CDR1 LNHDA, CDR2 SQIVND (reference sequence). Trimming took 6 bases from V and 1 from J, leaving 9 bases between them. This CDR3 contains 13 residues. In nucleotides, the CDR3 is TGTGCCAGTAGGCGGTCTCCGAACACTGAAGCTTTCTTT. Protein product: CASRRSPNTEAFF. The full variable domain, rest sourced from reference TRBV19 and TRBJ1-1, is DGGITQSPKYLFRKEGQNVTLSCEQNLNHDAMYWYRQDPGQGLRLIYYSQIVNDFQKGDIAEGYSVSREKKESFPLTVTSAQKNPTAFYLCASRRSPNTEAFFGQGTRLTVV.